Below, 20 T cell receptor beta chains from the same sample are listed, as sequenced in a study of blood T cells in healthy people across ages. Using a J-beta primer mix together with a sample-barcoded 5' primer, a second PCR was run for about 7 to 12 cycles. TCRdb re-derived calls from the 5' RACE reads in MiXCR, one entry per CDR3 protein. The data contain fewer than 800,000 distinct CDR3 sequences, roughly 21% of them singletons. Sequences were obtained from blood. Every receptor here comes from a man aged 65 to 79 in good health.

This clonotype was counted at least ten times. J is TRBJ2-7 and V is TRBV9; D possibly corresponds to TRBD1 (6 bases). The CDR3 spans 14 residues. V gave up 3 bases and J gave up 4 bases, with 14 bases separating them. Germline CDR1 reads SGDLS; CDR2 reads YYNGEE. The CDR3: CASSATGEGYEQYF. As DNA, the CDR3 is TGTGCCAGCAGCGCGACAGGTGAGGGGTACGAGCAGTACTTC. The full variable domain, rest sourced from reference TRBV9 and TRBJ2-7, is DSGVTQTPKHLITATGQRVTLRCSPRSGDLSVYWYQQSLDQGLQFLIQYYNGEERAKGNILERFSAQQFPDLHSELNLSSLELGDSALYFCASSATGEGYEQYFGPGTRLTVT.

V and J are TRBV6-5 and TRBJ2-7; TRBD2 matches at 7 bases. CDR3 length: 15 residues. Losses at the gene ends were 0 bases for V and 3 bases for J; bases not matched to a gene: 5. Germline CDR1 is MNHEY and CDR2 is SVGAGI. The CDR3 DNA follows: TGTGCCAGCAGTTACTCGTCGAGCGGGATCTACGAGCAGTACTTC. It specifies CASSYSSSGIYEQYF.

The sample holds a few counts of this clonotype. The chain links TRBV6-1 to TRBJ1-2; TRBD1 matches 9 bases. V dropped 0 bases and J dropped 4; count of bases not matched to a gene: 0. Germline CDR1 MNHNS, CDR2 SASEGT. The CDR3 sequence is 14 residues long. This CDR3 is CASSEATGGYGYTF. The CDR3 DNA follows: TGTGCCAGCAGTGAAGCGACAGGGGGCTATGGCTACACCTTC.

This clonotype was detected many times. The rearrangement uses TRBV6-2 or TRBV6-3 and TRBJ2-2, with 8 bases fitting TRBD2. This CDR3 has 17 residues. Trimming cost V 2 bases and J 0 bases; bases outside gene matches: 5. In germline, CDR1 is MNHEY, CDR2 SVGEGT. CDR3 DNA sequence: TGTGCCAGCAGTTACCCCCCGGGAGGGTCGAACACCGGGGAGCTGTTTTTT. This translates into CASSYPPGGSNTGELFF.

The chain links TRBV11-2 to TRBJ1-1; D gene ambiguous. Per the germline V gene, CDR1 is SGHAT and CDR2 is FQNNGV. V lost 1 base to trimming and J lost 5 bases, with 14 bases between them. CDR3 size: 15 residues. The CDR3 nucleotides are TGTGCCAGCAGCTTAGTCGTGGGTGGCACGACTGAAGCTTTCTTT. Its translation is CASSLVVGGTTEAFF.

This clonotype came up a few times. V and J are TRBV7-9 and TRBJ1-4; the match to TRBD1 covers 7 bases. The germline gives CDR1 SEHNR, CDR2 FQNEAQ (reference sequence). V trimming: 5 bases; J trimming: 3 bases; junction bases outside the gene matches: 6. The CDR3 covers 15 residues. In DNA, the CDR3 is TGTGCCAGCAGCCCGACAGGGAAGTCTAATGAAAAACTGTTTTTT. Its translation is CASSPTGKSNEKLFF.

The V gene is TRBV7-2, the J gene TRBJ2-1; D is unclear. V lost 10 bases to trimming and J lost 4 bases, with 8 bases between them. Germline lookup yields CDR1 SGHTA and CDR2 FQGNSA. The CDR3 is made up of 11 amino acids. CDR3 in DNA: TGTGCCATCGGAAGGTACAATGAGCAGTTCTTC. Protein product: CAIGRYNEQFF.

V is TRBV3-1 and J is TRBJ1-2, with D hard to call. The CDR3 spans 19 residues. Trimming removed 2 bases from V and 1 base from J, with 23 bases in between. Germline V lookup: CDR1 LGHDT, CDR2 YNNKEL (reference sequence). The CDR3 DNA follows: TGTGCCAGCAGCCAATTCACCACCGCTCCGTCGCGGGGTAACTATGGCTACACCTTC. This encodes CASSQFTTAPSRGNYGYTF.

This clonotype appeared many times. The V and J genes are TRBV6-2 or TRBV6-3 and TRBJ2-7, with D perhaps TRBD2 (5 bases). The CDR3 extends over 11 amino acids. The ends were cut back, 7 bases at V and 3 bases at J, with 7 bases in the middle. In germline, CDR1 is MNHEY, CDR2 SVGEGT. The CDR3, as DNA: TGTGCCAGCACCGGAGGCTACGAGCAGTACTTC. The encoded protein is CASTGGYEQYF.

A few counts support this clonotype. The chain recombines TRBV27 with TRBJ1-5; D uncertain. Germline assignment: CDR1 MNHEY and CDR2 SMNVEV (reference sequence). Trimming pared 2 bases from V and 6 bases from J, leaving 11 bases between. This CDR3 has 14 amino acids. The CDR3 DNA sequence: TGTGCCAGCAGTTTAAGGGAGGATAGTCAGCCCCAGCATTTT. Translated, it gives CASSLREDSQPQHF.

The rearrangement uses TRBV2 and TRBJ2-6, with D uncertain. This CDR3 is built from 15 residues. The germline V gene encodes CDR1 SNHLY and CDR2 FYNNEI. V dropped 1 base and J dropped 1 base, with 5 bases sitting between them. For the CDR3, the DNA is TGTGCCAGCAGTGAAGAAGGGTCTGGGGCCAACGTCCTGACTTTC. Its translation is CASSEEGSGANVLTF.

This chain uses TRBV20-1 with TRBJ1-6, with D tentatively TRBD1 (5 bases). V dropped 0 bases and J dropped 4 bases, with 13 bases sitting between them. The CDR3 length is 16 residues. Germline V lookup: CDR1 DFQATT, CDR2 SNEGSKA (reference sequence). The chain's CDR3 is CSARDAVTAYNSPLHF. For the CDR3, the DNA is TGCAGTGCTAGAGATGCAGTGACAGCGTATAATTCACCCCTCCACTTT.

This clonotype was counted at least ten times. The V and J genes are TRBV12-3 or TRBV12-4 and TRBJ2-2, with 11 bases identical to TRBD2. This CDR3 spans 15 amino acids. Unmatched junction bases numbered 3, after V lost 5 bases and J lost 4 bases. The CDR3 loop is CASSLSGRATGELFF. Written as DNA, the CDR3 is TGTGCCAGCAGTCTTAGCGGGAGGGCCACCGGGGAGCTGTTTTTT.

V and J are TRBV20-1 and TRBJ2-2; TRBD2 matches 10 bases. Trimming cost V 1 base and J 0 bases; bases outside gene matches: 8. Germline V lookup: CDR1 DFQATT, CDR2 SNEGSKA (reference sequence). This CDR3 is built from 18 residues. The CDR3 here is CSARATLGLAPNTGELFF. The DNA of the CDR3 is TGCAGTGCTAGAGCGACCCTGGGACTAGCGCCGAACACCGGGGAGCTGTTTTTT.

The rearrangement links TRBV3-1 to TRBJ2-3; D remains ambiguous. V lost 0 bases and J lost 2, with 9 bases in between. This CDR3 has 15 amino acids. Germline-derived CDR1 and CDR2 are LGHDT and YNNKEL (reference sequence). The CDR3 loop reads CASSQDPETTDTQYF. CDR3 DNA: TGTGCCAGCAGCCAAGATCCGGAAACCACAGATACGCAGTATTTT.

Worth noting for this clonotype: The junction departs from germline at one end; a sequencing error may be responsible. This sequence joins TRBV5-1 and TRBJ1-1; D not certain. CDR1 is SGHRS and CDR2 is YFSETQ in the germline V gene. The CDR3 loop spans 11 amino acids. The CDR3: CASSLGREVFF. CDR3 coding DNA: TGCGCCAGCAGCTTGGGGCGTGAAGTTTTCTTT.

Only a few counts were recorded for this clonotype. CDR3 sequence (DNA): TGTGCCAGCAGTGAATCCTACAGGGGCAACGAGCAGTACTTC. Its protein product is CASSESYRGNEQYF. The genes are TRBV25-1 and TRBJ2-5; 7 nucleotides line up with TRBD1. With the DNA end fitting TRBJ2-7 better, the J assignment may be wrong. The V gene's germline CDR1 is MGHDK and CDR2 SYGVNS. The CDR3 loop spans 14 amino acids.

The rearrangement joins TRBV14 to TRBJ2-1; D is tentatively TRBD1 or TRBD2 (5 bases each). Per germline, CDR1 SGHDN and CDR2 FVKESK. Deletions cut 4 bases from V and 7 bases from J, with 17 bases between. CDR3 size: 15 residues. CDR3 nucleotide sequence: TGTGCCAGCAGCCCGACAGTAGCAGGAGGAAATGAGCAGTTCTTC. This sequence encodes CASSPTVAGGNEQFF. Based on the CDR3 plus reference TRBV14 and TRBJ2-1, the full variable domain is EAGVTQFPSHSVIEKGQTVTLRCDPISGHDNLYWYRRVMGKEIKFLLHFVKESKQDESGMPNNRFLAERTGGTYSTLKVQPAELEDSGVYFCASSPTVAGGNEQFFGPGTRLTVL.

This clonotype was counted at least ten times. The chain links TRBV28 to TRBJ1-4; D is possibly TRBD1 (5 bases). Deletions cut 3 bases from V and 2 bases from J, with 10 bases between. The CDR3 contains 15 residues. The germline V gene has CDR1 MDHEN and CDR2 SYDVKM. The DNA for the CDR3 is TGTGCCAGCAGTTTTGGGGGTGACACTAATGAAAAACTGTTTTTT. Translating it yields CASSFGGDTNEKLFF.

This clonotype was seen only a few times. CDR3 sequence (DNA): TGTGCCAGCTCACGCGGACCCATTCCTAATGAAAAACTGTTTTTT. It codes for CASSRGPIPNEKLFF. The gene calls are TRBV18 and TRBJ1-4; D is ambiguous. V lost 4 bases and J lost 3, with 12 bases in between. The CDR3 has 15 residues. Germline CDR1 and CDR2: KGHSH and LQKENI.